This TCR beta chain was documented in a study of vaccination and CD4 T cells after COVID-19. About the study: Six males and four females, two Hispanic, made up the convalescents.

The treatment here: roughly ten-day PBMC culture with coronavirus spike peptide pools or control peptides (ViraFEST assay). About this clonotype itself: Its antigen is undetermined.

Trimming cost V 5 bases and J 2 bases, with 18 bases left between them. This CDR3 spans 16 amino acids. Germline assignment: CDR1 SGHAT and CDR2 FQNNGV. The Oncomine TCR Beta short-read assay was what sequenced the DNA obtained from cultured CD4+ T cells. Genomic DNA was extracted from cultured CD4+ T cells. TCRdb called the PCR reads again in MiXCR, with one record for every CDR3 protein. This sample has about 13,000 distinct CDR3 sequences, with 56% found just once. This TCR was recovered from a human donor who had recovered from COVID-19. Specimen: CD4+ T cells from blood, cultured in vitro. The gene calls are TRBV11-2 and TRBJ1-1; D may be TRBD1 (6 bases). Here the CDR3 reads CASSPQRGGVNTEAFF. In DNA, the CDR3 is TGTGCCAGCAGCCCCCAAAGGGGGGGGGTCAACACTGAAGCTTTCTTT.